Below are 3 T cell receptor beta chains sequenced from a single sample in a study of cytomegalovirus exposure and HLA in healthy donors. Primers for the PCR totalled 60 Vbeta and 13 Jbeta. Measured with immunoSEQ multiplex PCR; TCRdb has only the in-frame clones, and not every one. This sample has more than 150,000 clones, with around 76% found just once. The sequenced sample was PBMCs. The receptor source for this set is a man aged 40-49 years in good health and CMV-seronegative.

The chain links TRBV4-1 to TRBJ2-5; no clear D. CDR3 size: 13 residues. Germline CDR1 MGHRA, CDR2 YSYEKL. With 2 bases removed from V and 5 bases from J, the gap between germline ends came to 9 bases. The CDR3 sequence: CASSQLLRETQYF. CDR3 DNA: TGCGCCAGCAGCCAACTCCTCAGGGAGACCCAGTACTTC.

The V and J genes are TRBV6-5 and TRBJ2-5; D perhaps matches TRBD2 (5 bases). The CDR3 is 13 amino acids. Trimming took off 6 bases at V and 2 bases at J, with 10 bases between the two ends. The germline CDR1 and CDR2 sequences are MNHEY and SVGAGI. The CDR3 bases are TGTGCCAGCAGGCGGGCACTACAAGAGACCCAGTACTTC. Residues: CASRRALQETQYF.

This chain's CDR3 is CASTRTGTNEKLFF. CDR3 in DNA: TGCGCCAGCACCCGGACAGGGACTAATGAAAAACTGTTTTTT. The V call is TRBV5-1, the J call TRBJ1-4, with 8 bases matching TRBD1. The CDR3 has 14 residues. V lost 6 bases and J lost 2; bases outside the gene matches: 3. Germline V gives CDR1 SGHRS, CDR2 YFSETQ.